The rows below give T cell receptor beta chains drawn from one sample of a study of CD8 T cells in Susac syndrome. Via MiXCR, TCRdb re-called the immunoSEQ multiplex PCR reads, giving one row per CDR3 protein. The table includes about 160,000 distinct CDR3 sequences, under 95% detected once. The sample consisted of CD4+ T cells from PBMCs. The receptors shown here come from a human donor in good health. CDR3s include the opening cysteine and the closing phenylalanine or tryptophan. D genes are given only for firm matches. Only part of the rows carry a size: once, few, many, or a class if the clone is expanded.

v_gene	j_gene	abundance	d_gene	CDR3nt	CDR3aa
TRBV28	TRBJ2-6	.	TRBD1	TGTGCCAGCAGACTCACAGGGGGTGGGGCCAACGTCCTGACTTTC	CASRLTGGGANVLTF
TRBV6-1	TRBJ1-5	.	.	TGTGCCAGCAGTGAACTTCGGAAAGGAGGGCAGCCCCAGCATTTT	CASSELRKGGQPQHF
TRBV7-6	TRBJ1-1	.	.	TGTGCCAGCAGCTTAGCATTCACCACCACTGAAGCTTTCTTT	CASSLAFTTTEAFF
TRBV12-3/TRBV12-4	TRBJ1-2	.	.	TGTGCCAGCAGTTTAGATTCGGGTATCCGCCGTGGCTACACCTTC	CASSLDSGIRRGYTF
TRBV7-9	TRBJ1-4	once	TRBD1	TGTGCCAGCAGCCTGGGGACAGGGGGCAAATCAACTAATGAAAAACTGTTTTTT	CASSLGTGGKSTNEKLFF
TRBV6-2/TRBV6-3	TRBJ2-1	.	TRBD2	TGTGCCAGCAGTTACTCGCGGGGGGGCATCAATGAGCAGTTCTTC	CASSYSRGGINEQFF
TRBV7-2	TRBJ2-3	.	TRBD2	TGTGCCAGCAGCTTAGCGGGCGGGGGTCGCACAGATACGCAGTATTTT	CASSLAGGGRTDTQYF
TRBV5-6	TRBJ2-2	.	.	TGTGCCAGCAGCTTGGACAGGGGGGGTACCGGGGAGCTGTTTTTT	CASSLDRGGTGELFF
TRBV28	TRBJ1-3	.	TRBD1	TGTGCCAGCAGTTTACGACAGGGGGCTGGTGGAAACACCATATATTTT	CASSLRQGAGGNTIYF
TRBV6-6	TRBJ1-1	.	.	TGTGCCAGCACGCCGGGGATGAACACTGAAGCTTTCTTT	CASTPGMNTEAFF
TRBV12-5	TRBJ2-3	.	.	TGTGCTAGTGGTCGGGACCTCGGTGATACGCAGTATTTT	CASGRDLGDTQYF
TRBV3-1	TRBJ2-7	.	.	TGTGCCAGCAGCCAAAGAGGCAGTGGGGACGAGCAGTACTTC	CASSQRGSGDEQYF
TRBV27	TRBJ1-1	.	.	TGTGCCAGCAAACCGCAGACAGGGAACACTGAAGCTTTCTTT	CASKPQTGNTEAFF
TRBV12-3/TRBV12-4	TRBJ2-1	.	.	TGTGCCAGCAGTTCGAGGCGCGACAATGAGCAGTTCTTC	CASSSRRDNEQFF
TRBV24-1	TRBJ2-5	.	TRBD2	TGTGCCACCAGTGATGCCGGGACTAGCAAAGAGACCCAGTACTTC	CATSDAGTSKETQYF
TRBV4-3	TRBJ1-4	.	.	TGCGCCAGCAGCCAAGCCCCGACCTCCTGGGGGGAAAAACTGTTTTTT	CASSQAPTSWGEKLFF
TRBV6-1	TRBJ2-2	.	TRBD2	TGTGCCAGCGCCCGGCTAGCGGGGGGCCTCCGTAACACCGGGGAGCTGTTTTTT	CASARLAGGLRNTGELFF
TRBV4-2	TRBJ2-1	.	.	TGTGCCAGCAGCCAAGATGGTGCAGGGAATGAGCAGTTCTTC	CASSQDGAGNEQFF
TRBV2	TRBJ2-2	few	.	TGTGCCAGCAGTGAGAACAGGGTCGTTCTCACCGGGGAGCTGTTTTTT	CASSENRVVLTGELFF
TRBV5-5	TRBJ1-2	.	.	TGTGCCAGCAGCTTGTTAAGAAACTATGGCTACACCTTC	CASSLLRNYGYTF
TRBV3-1	TRBJ2-1	.	TRBD2	TGTGCCAGCAGCCAGACTAGCGGGGGGGCCGGTCAGTTCTTC	CASSQTSGGAGQFF
TRBV7-2	TRBJ2-2	.	.	TGTGCCAGCAGCTCGATGACCGGCGGGGAGCTGTTTTTT	CASSSMTGGELFF
TRBV11-2	TRBJ2-1	.	TRBD1	TGTGCCAGCAGGAGAGGGGGCCTAAGCTCCTACAATGAGCAGTTCTTC	CASRRGGLSSYNEQFF
TRBV6-4	TRBJ2-2	.	TRBD2	TGTGCCAGCAGTGAGTCTAGCGGGAACACCGGGGAGCTGTTTTTT	CASSESSGNTGELFF
TRBV7-9	TRBJ2-5	.	.	TGTGCCAGCAGCCACGCCAGCGGGTATGAGACCCAGTACTTC	CASSHASGYETQYF
TRBV7-2	TRBJ2-1	.	.	TGTGCCAGCAGCTCCGCTACGGGGGGCCGGCGGAGCTCCTACAATGAGCAGTTCTTC	CASSSATGGRRSSYNEQFF
TRBV5-1	TRBJ2-3	.	.	TGCGCCAGCAGCCCCACAGGGCCCTACACAGATACGCAGTATTTT	CASSPTGPYTDTQYF
TRBV5-6	TRBJ2-1	.	.	TGTGCCAGCAGCCGTCGGCTAACCTACAATGAGCAGTTCTTC	CASSRRLTYNEQFF
TRBV11-2	TRBJ2-5	once	.	TGTGCCAGCAGCTCCCGTATTAGCGGTAGGGAGACCCAGTACTTC	CASSSRISGRETQYF
TRBV20-1	TRBJ2-7	.	.	TGCAGTGCTAGAGTCCCTAGCAGCCTCGAGCAGTACTTC	CSARVPSSLEQYF
TRBV28	TRBJ2-4	.	TRBD1	TGTGCCAGCAGTTTACTGGAGCGATCAGGGGGCAAAAACATTCAGTACTTC	CASSLLERSGGKNIQYF
TRBV3-1	TRBJ2-1	.	.	TGTGCCAGCAGCCAAGGAGGGTCAGCGGGTTACAATGAGCAGTTCTTC	CASSQGGSAGYNEQFF
TRBV28	TRBJ1-2	.	TRBD1	TGTGCCAGCAGTCGATCGGGACAGGGAAACTATGGCTACACCTTC	CASSRSGQGNYGYTF
TRBV3-1	TRBJ2-7	.	.	TGTGCCAGCAGCCAAGGGAGAGTCACCGAGCAGTACTTC	CASSQGRVTEQYF
TRBV5-1	TRBJ2-3	.	.	TGCGCCAGCAGCTTGGAAGGTAGTTGGGATACGCAGTATTTT	CASSLEGSWDTQYF
TRBV19	TRBJ2-2	.	.	TGTGCCAGCACACCCCTCGGAGCGCCCAACACCGGGGAGCTGTTTTTT	CASTPLGAPNTGELFF
TRBV19	TRBJ1-1	.	.	TGTGCCAGTAGTACAAGCAGACGGGTGAACACTGAAGCTTTCTTT	CASSTSRRVNTEAFF
TRBV5-1	TRBJ1-5	.	.	TGCGCCAGCAGCTTGATACCCGGGGGAGGCAATCAGCCCCAGCATTTT	CASSLIPGGGNQPQHF
TRBV25-1	TRBJ2-3	.	.	TGTGCCAGCAGTGAGGGGTGGGATACGCAGTATTTT	CASSEGWDTQYF